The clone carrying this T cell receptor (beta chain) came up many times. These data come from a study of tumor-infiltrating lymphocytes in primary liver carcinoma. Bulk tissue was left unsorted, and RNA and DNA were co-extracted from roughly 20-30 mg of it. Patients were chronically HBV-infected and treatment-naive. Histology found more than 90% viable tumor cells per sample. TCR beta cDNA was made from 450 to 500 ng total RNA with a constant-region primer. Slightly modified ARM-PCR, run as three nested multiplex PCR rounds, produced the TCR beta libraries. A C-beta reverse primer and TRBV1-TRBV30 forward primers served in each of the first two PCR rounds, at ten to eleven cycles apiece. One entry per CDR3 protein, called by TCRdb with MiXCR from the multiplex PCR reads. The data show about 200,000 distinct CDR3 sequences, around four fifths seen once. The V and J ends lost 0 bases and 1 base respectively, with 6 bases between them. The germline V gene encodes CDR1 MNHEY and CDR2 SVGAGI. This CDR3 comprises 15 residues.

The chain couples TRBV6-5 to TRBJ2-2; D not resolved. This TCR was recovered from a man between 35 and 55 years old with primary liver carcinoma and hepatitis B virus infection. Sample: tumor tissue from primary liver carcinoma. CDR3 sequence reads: CASSYSGVNTGELFF. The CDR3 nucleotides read TGTGCCAGCAGTTACTCTGGGGTGAACACCGGGGAGCTGTTTTTT.